The next 25 T cell receptor beta chains were all read from a single sample in a study of lymphopenia after photon versus proton radiotherapy. The repertoire was sequenced with immunoSEQ multiplex PCR; TCRdb's copy has only in-frame clones and lacks some. The data show 30,000 to 40,000 clones, with 84% seen just once and roughly 15% held by the top ten. The specimen comprised peripheral blood, sampled from a patient treated with proton-based radiotherapy. The receptors originated from a woman between 65 and 79 years old with pancreatic cancer.

The V call is TRBV4-2, the J call TRBJ1-1, with D possibly TRBD1 on 6 matching bases. The CDR3 extends over 18 amino acids. Trimming shortened V by 3 bases and J by 1 base, and 21 bases separated the two germline ends. Germline loops: CDR1 LGHNA, CDR2 YNFKEQ. CDR3 DNA: TGTGCCAGCAGCCACCTAGTGCTTCAGGGGACGGAGAACACTGAAGCTTTCTTT. Amino acid sequence: CASSHLVLQGTENTEAFF.

The chain carries TRBV30 and TRBJ2-3; D might be TRBD2 (6 bases). The CDR3 length is 12 residues. Germline V CDR1 and CDR2: GTSNPN, SVGIG (reference sequence). V lost 2 bases and J 6 bases, leaving 9 bases between the germline ends. The CDR3 nucleotides are TGTGCCTGGAGTCCGGGAGTTGATACGCAGTATTTT. It translates to CAWSPGVDTQYF.

The chain joins TRBV29-1 to TRBJ1-5, with 7 nucleotides matching TRBD1. V lost 4 bases and J lost 5; bases outside the gene matches: 8. The CDR3 extends over 14 amino acids. CDR1 is SQVTM and CDR2 is ANQGSEA in the germline V gene. The CDR3: CSVVGGQGDQPQHF. CDR3 nucleotides: TGCAGCGTTGTTGGCGGGCAGGGGGATCAGCCCCAGCATTTT.

V gene TRBV19 combines with J gene TRBJ1-6; possible D gene TRBD1, 5 bases. This CDR3 is built from 16 residues. V lost 7 bases, J lost 0 bases, and 13 bases lay in between. Germline values: CDR1 LNHDA, CDR2 SQIVND (reference sequence). The CDR3 reads CASTPGPSSYNSPLHF. CDR3 coding DNA: TGTGCCAGTACCCCGGGACCCAGCTCCTATAATTCACCCCTCCACTTT.

The genes are TRBV6-1 and TRBJ2-1, with 14 nucleotides matching TRBD2. The ends lost 6 bases at V and 7 bases at J; junction bases unmatched: 5. Germline CDR1 is MNHNS and CDR2 is SASEGT. The CDR3 length is 15 residues. The CDR3 sequence: CASRAGLAGANEQFF. As DNA, the CDR3 is TGTGCCAGCAGGGCGGGACTAGCGGGAGCGAATGAGCAGTTCTTC.

The CDR3 region is CASSLAGGIGSYEQYF. The CDR3 nucleotides read TGTGCCAGCAGCTTAGCGGGTGGGATAGGGTCCTACGAGCAGTACTTC. The rearrangement joins TRBV7-2 to TRBJ2-7, with no clear D. Trimming left V 0 bases short and J 1 base short, with 13 bases between. Germline V lookup: CDR1 SGHTA, CDR2 FQGNSA. The CDR3 has 16 residues.

This rearrangement joins TRBV7-9 to TRBJ2-3; D is undetermined. The CDR3 runs to 14 residues. V was clipped by 5 bases and J by 3 bases, with 12 bases between them. CDR1 and CDR2 from the germline V gene are SEHNR and FQNEAQ (reference sequence). CDR3 sequence reads: CASSAHGSTDTQYF. CDR3 nucleotides: TGTGCCAGCAGCGCACATGGATCAACAGATACGCAGTATTTT. The whole variable domain, remainder taken from reference TRBV7-9 and TRBJ2-3, is DTGVSQNPRHKITKRGQNVTFRCDPISEHNRLYWYRQTLGQGPEFLTYFQNEAQLEKSRLLSDRFSAERPKGSFSTLEIQRTEQGDSAMYLCASSAHGSTDTQYFGPGTRLTVL.

The chain joins TRBV28 to TRBJ1-2, with 8 bases fitting TRBD1. The CDR3 is made up of 14 amino acids. V lost 2 bases and J lost 3; bases outside the gene matches: 2. Germline-derived CDR1 and CDR2 are MDHEN and SYDVKM. CDR3 protein: CASSLVTGDYGYTF. For the CDR3, the DNA is TGTGCCAGCAGTTTAGTGACAGGGGACTATGGCTACACCTTC.

This clone was observed once. J is TRBJ2-2 and V is TRBV7-9; 10 nucleotides agree with TRBD2. CDR3 length: 16 amino acids. CDR1 and CDR2 (germline): SEHNR, FQNEAQ (reference sequence). Germline trimming cut 2 bases from V and 0 bases from J; bases unmatched to any gene: 0. CDR3 nucleotides: TGTGCCAGCAGCTTAACTAGCGGGGCGAACACCGGGGAGCTGTTTTTT. This sequence encodes CASSLTSGANTGELFF.

V is TRBV7-2 and J is TRBJ2-3; TRBD2 matches 8 bases. Germline V gene data show CDR1 as SGHTA and CDR2 as FQGNSA. V lost 6 bases, J lost 3 bases, and 5 bases stayed unmatched. The CDR3 has 14 residues. The CDR3 nucleotides are TGTGCCAGCAGTCCGGGACTAGTAACAGATACGCAGTATTTT. It specifies CASSPGLVTDTQYF.

The chain links TRBV5-4 to TRBJ2-1; the match to TRBD2 covers 9 bases. The J segment lost 9 bases and the V segment lost 0 bases, leaving 10 bases of the junction unmatched. From germline, CDR1 is SGHNT and CDR2 YYREEE (reference sequence). The CDR3 covers 16 residues. This CDR3 reads CASSLAGGREKSEQFF. The CDR3 nucleotides are TGTGCCAGCAGCTTGGCCGGCGGGAGGGAGAAAAGTGAGCAGTTCTTC.

The V call is TRBV7-2, the J call TRBJ2-1, with D perhaps given as TRBD1 or TRBD2 (5 bases each). Deletions cut 6 bases from V and 7 bases from J, with 19 bases between. This CDR3 region has 15 residues. In germline, CDR1 is SGHTA, CDR2 FQGNSA. The CDR3 protein is CASSSGTLVGNEQFF. CDR3 DNA sequence: TGTGCCAGCAGTTCCGGGACCCTCGTCGGTAATGAGCAGTTCTTC.

The chain recombines TRBV7-3 with TRBJ1-2, with 7 bases that match TRBD1. The CDR3 is 15 residues long. J lost 2 bases, V lost 5 bases, and 8 bases had no gene match. CDR1 and CDR2 (germline): SGHTA, FQGTGA. This CDR3 is CASSPQGPRNYGYTF. The CDR3 bases are TGTGCCAGCAGCCCACAGGGGCCTCGAAACTATGGCTACACCTTC.

This sequence joins TRBV10-3 and TRBJ2-1; the D call may be TRBD1 or TRBD2 (5 bases each). From germline, CDR1 is ENHRY and CDR2 SYGVKD. The V and J ends lost 3 bases and 0 bases respectively, with 9 bases between them. The CDR3 length is 15 residues. The CDR3 loop is CAISDSGSSYNEQFF. CDR3 DNA: TGTGCCATCAGTGATTCAGGGAGCTCCTACAATGAGCAGTTCTTC.

This chain connects TRBV19 to TRBJ2-2, with 8 bases lining up with TRBD1. Germline V CDR1 and CDR2: LNHDA, SQIVND (reference sequence). This CDR3 comprises 16 residues. V shed 10 bases, J shed 3 bases, and the junction held 13 bases outside the gene matches. The CDR3 region is CATRGQGRPDTGELFF. The CDR3 region has the DNA TGTGCCACCAGGGGGCAGGGGAGGCCCGACACCGGGGAGCTGTTTTTT.

This sequence joins TRBV7-2 and TRBJ2-7; D is uncertain. There are 12 residues in the CDR3. V dropped 3 bases and J dropped 7 bases, with 10 bases sitting between them. The V gene's germline CDR1 is SGHTA and CDR2 FQGNSA. CDR3 coding DNA: TGTGCCAGCAGCTTGAGAAGGGATGAGCAGTACTTC. This gives the protein CASSLRRDEQYF. Variable domain in full (rest from reference TRBV7-2 and TRBJ2-7): GAGVSQSPSNKVTEKGKDVELRCDPISGHTALYWYRQSLGQGLEFLIYFQGNSAPDKSGLPSDRFSAERTGGSVSTLTIQRTQQEDSAVYLCASSLRRDEQYFGPGTRLTVT.

This chain connects TRBV7-9 to TRBJ1-1; no definite D call. The CDR3 length is 16 residues. Trimming removed 4 bases from V and 0 bases from J, with 15 bases in between. The germline V gene has CDR1 SEHNR and CDR2 FQNEAQ (reference sequence). As DNA, the CDR3 is TGTGCCAGCAGCTACACGGACGGGAATATGAACACTGAAGCTTTCTTT. This encodes CASSYTDGNMNTEAFF.

This chain links TRBV5-6 with TRBJ1-5; possible D gene TRBD1, 5 bases. V lost 3 bases, J lost 4 bases, and 17 bases lay in between. CDR1 is SGHDT and CDR2 is YYEEEE in the germline V gene. The CDR3 has 16 amino acids. This chain's CDR3 is CASSSRDGIRNQPQHF. CDR3 in DNA: TGTGCCAGCAGCTCGCGGGACGGAATCAGAAATCAGCCCCAGCATTTT.

The V call is TRBV7-2, the J call TRBJ1-1; 11 positions match TRBD1. This CDR3 is built from 15 residues. Germline V gives CDR1 SGHTA, CDR2 FQGNSA. V lost 0 bases, J lost 6 bases, and 3 bases stayed unmatched. The CDR3 DNA is TGTGCCAGCAGCTTAGCCGGACAGGGGGCATCTGAAGCTTTCTTT. Residues: CASSLAGQGASEAFF.

CDR3 in amino acids: CASSHDNLGSYGYTF. CDR3 nucleotide sequence: TGTGCCAGCAGCCACGACAACCTGGGCTCCTATGGCTACACCTTC. V is TRBV28 and J is TRBJ1-2; D is undetermined. Germline V gene sequence: CDR1 MDHEN, CDR2 SYDVKM. The CDR3 runs to 15 residues. Deletions cut 6 bases from V and 4 bases from J, with 18 bases between.

The sample holds a few counts of this clone. The V gene is TRBV6-6, the J gene TRBJ1-2, with D unclear. V was clipped by 6 bases and J by 1 base, with 12 bases between them. This CDR3 spans 14 amino acids. Germline V gene lookup returns CDR1 MNHNY and CDR2 SVGAGI (reference sequence). The CDR3 coding sequence is TGTGCCAGCAGGACATCAGCCTTTAACTATGGCTACACCTTC. It translates to CASRTSAFNYGYTF.

The sample holds a few counts of this clone. The rearrangement joins TRBV7-2 to TRBJ2-2; 9 nucleotides agree with TRBD2. J gave up 7 bases and V 2 bases, and 8 bases lay outside the gene matches. The V gene's germline CDR1 is SGHTA and CDR2 FQGNSA. This CDR3 comprises 16 residues. The DNA of the CDR3 is TGTGCCAGCAGCTTATCTGGACTAGCGTATTTCGGGGAGCTGTTTTTT. Protein: CASSLSGLAYFGELFF.

The V and J genes are TRBV28 and TRBJ1-4; TRBD1 matches at 11 bases. This CDR3 has 15 residues. Germline values: CDR1 MDHEN, CDR2 SYDVKM. Trimming removed 8 bases from V and 7 bases from J; junction bases left unmatched: 9. The CDR3 is CASRDRGAKIEKLFF. The CDR3 DNA reads TGTGCCAGCCGGGACAGGGGGGCCAAAATTGAAAAACTGTTTTTT.

This clone is classed as medium-sized. This chain connects TRBV27 to TRBJ2-2; D perhaps matches TRBD2 (5 bases). The length of the CDR3 is 14 residues. Germline V gene data show CDR1 as MNHEY and CDR2 as SMNVEV (reference sequence). The V and J ends lost 6 bases and 4 bases respectively, with 12 bases between them. The DNA for the CDR3 is TGTGCCAGCAGGGGAGCACGTTTCACCGGGGAGCTGTTTTTT. As protein: CASRGARFTGELFF.

The V and J genes are TRBV19 and TRBJ1-4; D is possibly TRBD1 (6 bases). V lost 4 bases and J lost 0, with 12 bases in between. The CDR3 length is 16 residues. Germline values: CDR1 LNHDA, CDR2 SQIVND (reference sequence). This CDR3 reads CASSSGTLATNEKLFF. The CDR3 DNA is TGTGCCAGTAGTAGCGGGACACTTGCAACTAATGAAAAACTGTTTTTT.